Listed below are T cell receptor beta chains from one sample, sequenced in a study of T cells of healthy individuals. TCRdb passed the 5' RACE reads through MiXCR, listing each CDR3 protein once. Counted here are fewer than 70,000 distinct CDR3 sequences, 14% to 15% occurring once; the ten biggest clones make up about 16%. The receptors were sampled from a human donor in good health. Each CDR3 is given without its conserved first and last residue. The order of the fields is V gene, J gene, CDR3 protein.

>TRBV4-3|TRBJ2-1
ASSQDASGILNGQF
>TRBV2|TRBJ2-4
ASTSAGNLAKNIQY
>TRBV24-1|TRBJ2-3
ATSDTGDRFTDTQY
>TRBV20-1|TRBJ1-6
SAPSRYNSPLH
>TRBV7-3|TRBJ1-2
ASSRHADGGYT
>TRBV29-1|TRBJ1-5
SVRTGGQPQH
>TRBV20-1|TRBJ2-3
SARAGTGGPNTDTQY
>TRBV29-1|TRBJ1-2
SVEDRGGYT
>TRBV11-2|TRBJ2-5
ASSLLGGGKETQY
>TRBV7-9|TRBJ2-7
ASSSSGLADEQY
>TRBV5-1|TRBJ2-5
ASSCPGLADQETQY
>TRBV4-1|TRBJ2-7
ASSPIAGGRYEQY
>TRBV6-6|TRBJ1-5
ASSYIGSNQPQH
>TRBV20-1|TRBJ1-5
SAADSFRNQPQH
>TRBV5-1|TRBJ1-2
ASSLRGASYGYT
>TRBV11-1|TRBJ2-5
ASSTGGDETQY
>TRBV19|TRBJ1-5
ASSMRQGISGNQPQN
>TRBV30|TRBJ1-1
AWRLRTEAF
>TRBV2|TRBJ1-5
ATGDRGQRYSNQPQH
>TRBV10-3|TRBJ2-7
AISEELAGPRGEQY
>TRBV12-3/TRBV12-4|TRBJ2-1
ASSPRGYNEQF
>TRBV30|TRBJ2-2
AWSSRGRANTGELF
>TRBV7-9|TRBJ1-5
ASSLGRAGNQPQH
>TRBV30|TRBJ2-1
ASELTRDLYNEQF
>TRBV12-3/TRBV12-4|TRBJ2-1
ASSLATSGRYNEQF
>TRBV5-6|TRBJ1-6
ASSLRGRGSPLH
>TRBV4-3|TRBJ1-2
ASSQQGINYGYT
>TRBV20-1|TRBJ1-1
SARDGSVNTEAF
>TRBV5-1|TRBJ2-5
ASSLNPGAEETQY
>TRBV10-3|TRBJ1-2
AILRGEESYGYT
>TRBV7-2|TRBJ2-1
ASSLRLAGGPGEQF
>TRBV18|TRBJ1-2
ASSPDRSDYGYT
>TRBV7-2|TRBJ2-5
ASSGRGRVETQY
>TRBV12-3/TRBV12-4|TRBJ2-7
ASSLHRTGNDEQY
>TRBV20-1|TRBJ2-7
SAAQPGQGSPTGEQY
>TRBV4-3|TRBJ2-7
ASSQEAKTFISYEQY
>TRBV7-2|TRBJ2-4
ASSLGRGNIQY
>TRBV7-2|TRBJ1-1
ASSRLTGVNTEAF
>TRBV7-2|TRBJ2-7
ASSRRGQGAYEQY
>TRBV7-2|TRBJ1-5
ASSFQGAKEPQH
>TRBV5-1|TRBJ2-5
ASSTQGLETQY
>TRBV6-5|TRBJ2-5
ASSMPGEETQY
>TRBV11-2|TRBJ2-1
ASSLVPGTSAYNEQF
>TRBV20-1|TRBJ2-5
SARLPGMVAGLQETQY
>TRBV5-6|TRBJ2-1
ASSRQGAGRNEQF
>TRBV5-1|TRBJ1-6
ASSLARMGTNSPLH
>TRBV19|TRBJ1-5
ASSITGGMSNQPQH
>TRBV4-2|TRBJ2-7
ASSQDHEQY
>TRBV24-1|TRBJ2-1
ATSDRLAGVFGEQF
>TRBV6-1|TRBJ1-2
AGRQESYGYT
>TRBV5-1|TRBJ2-7
ASSSWSMRSYEQY
>TRBV7-9|TRBJ1-4
ASSLNREKLF
>TRBV20-1|TRBJ2-2
SARDSGTGFTGELF
>TRBV7-2|TRBJ2-7
ASSPLGSGSYEQY
>TRBV7-2|TRBJ1-2
ASSLTGSGYT